These 26 T cell receptor beta chains originate from one sample sequenced in a study of low-dose radiotherapy and immunotherapy resistance in tumors. First-strand cDNA used TRAV- and TRBV-specific primers, covering alpha and beta chains. Both a constant-region primer and a V-primer adapter served to amplify TCRs across roughly 22 PCR cycles. Each CDR3 protein is one row after TCRdb ran MiXCR on the reads. The sample yields tens of thousands of distinct CDR3 sequences, roughly 17% seen once. As to time point: after trial treatment. Noted treatment: LDRT plus nivolumab, ipilimumab, low-dose cyclophosphamide and aspirin (RACIN trial). Source: PBMCs, taken after low-dose radiotherapy plus immunotherapy. The receptors come from a male donor with prostate cancer.

The table lists this clonotype with many counts. This rearrangement joins TRBV12-3 or TRBV12-4 to TRBJ1-2; perhaps TRBD1 as D (6 bases). The V end lost 7 bases, the J end lost 8 bases, and 14 bases lay between the germline ends. The CDR3 is 12 residues long. CDR3 protein: CASTRQAFGYTF. In DNA form, the CDR3 reads TGTGCCAGCACCCGACAGGCTTTCGGCTACACCTTC.

There are many counts of this clonotype. V is TRBV3-1 and J is TRBJ1-2; a weak D match, TRBD1 (5 bases). The CDR3 runs to 14 residues. Looked up from germline, CDR1 is LGHDT and CDR2 is YNNKEL (reference sequence). The germline V and J ends were trimmed by 5 bases and 6 bases, with 16 bases remaining between them. CDR3 DNA sequence: TGTGCCAGCAGCGACGTAACGGGGCGGGATGGCTACACCTTC. Its protein product is CASSDVTGRDGYTF. Variable domain in full (rest from reference TRBV3-1 and TRBJ1-2): DTAVSQTPKYLVTQMGNDKSIKCEQNLGHDTMYWYKQDSKKFLKIMFSYNNKELIINETVPNRFSPKSPDKAHLNLHINSLELGDSAVYFCASSDVTGRDGYTFGSGTRLTVV.

This clonotype was found many times. This rearrangement joins TRBV29-1 to TRBJ2-5; the D gene is possibly TRBD2 (6 bases). Per the germline V gene, CDR1 is SQVTM and CDR2 is ANQGSEA. Between the trimmed V and J ends, which lost 6 bases and 5 bases, there was a span of 13 bases. CDR3 length equals 12 residues. CDR3 amino acids: CSVTTSRETQYF. CDR3 DNA sequence: TGCAGCGTCACGACTAGTCGGGAGACCCAGTACTTC.

This clonotype occurred many times. The genes are TRBV19 and TRBJ2-2, with 7 positions matching TRBD2. The length of the CDR3 is 15 residues. Germline V CDR1 and CDR2: LNHDA, SQIVND (reference sequence). After removal of 10 bases from V and 4 bases from J, the junction contained 12 bases not matched to a gene. CDR3 residues: CATLRSSGLTGELFF. CDR3 DNA: TGTGCCACCCTTCGGTCTAGCGGACTCACCGGGGAGCTGTTTTTT.

This clonotype was observed many times. This chain connects TRBV29-1 to TRBJ1-1, with TRBD1 identical over 12 bases. Trimming at V came to 4 bases and at J to 5 bases, leaving 5 bases not matched to a gene. This CDR3 region has 14 residues. In germline, CDR1 is SQVTM, CDR2 ANQGSEA. CDR3 DNA sequence: TGCAGCGTTGGGGAGGGACAGGGGGCAACTGAAGCTTTCTTT. As protein: CSVGEGQGATEAFF.

At least ten counts were recorded for this clonotype. This chain joins TRBV7-6 and TRBJ2-5; possibly TRBD2 for D (6 bases). Germline V CDR1 and CDR2: SGHVS, FNYEAQ. The CDR3 contains 14 residues. V lost 5 bases to trimming and J lost 5 bases, with 15 bases between them. The CDR3 spells CASSQTPGVETQYF. In DNA form, the CDR3 reads TGTGCCAGCAGCCAGACACCGGGGGTGGAGACCCAGTACTTC. The full variable domain, completed using reference TRBV7-6 and TRBJ2-5, is GAGVSQSPRYKVTKRGQDVALRCDPISGHVSLYWYRQALGQGPEFLTYFNYEAQQDKSGLPNDRFSAERPEGSISTLTIQRTEQRDSAMYRCASSQTPGVETQYFGPGTRLLVL.

CDR3 sequence (DNA): TGCGCCAGCGGCCTCGGGGGCCGGGACACTGAAGCTTTCTTT. Protein: CASGLGGRDTEAFF. The J gene is TRBJ1-1, the V gene TRBV5-1, with D possibly being TRBD1 (6 bases). The V end was cut by 7 bases, the J end by 3 bases, with 16 bases between. CDR3 length: 14 residues. Germline V gives CDR1 SGHRS, CDR2 YFSETQ.

At least ten counts were recorded for this clonotype. The chain is built from TRBV29-1 and TRBJ2-7, with D possibly TRBD1 on 5 matching bases. Germline V CDR1 and CDR2: SQVTM, ANQGSEA. The CDR3 has 12 residues. Deletions cut 4 bases from V and 9 bases from J, with 16 bases between. CDR3 sequence reads: CSVAARDVVQYF. The DNA for the CDR3 is TGCAGCGTTGCGGCCAGGGATGTCGTGCAGTACTTC.

In regard to this clonotype: This likely came from a read error, as a far larger clone is one base away. CDR3 amino acids: CASSQDPYPSSYNEQYF. CDR3 DNA: TGCGCCAGCAGCCAAGACCCTTACCCCAGCTCCTACAATGAGCAGTACTTC. The J gene is TRBJ2-7, the V gene TRBV4-1, with D unresolved. V lost 0 bases and J 7 bases, leaving 22 bases between the germline ends. The germline CDR1 and CDR2 sequences are MGHRA and YSYEKL. The CDR3 covers 17 residues.

This clonotype was recorded many times. The chain uses TRBV6-2 or TRBV6-3 and TRBJ2-1, with 12 bases that match TRBD1. The CDR3 has 17 residues. V trimming: 6 bases; J trimming: 0 bases; junction bases outside the gene matches: 6. Germline loops: CDR1 MNHEY, CDR2 SVGEGT. CDR3 in amino acids: CASRGGQGASSYNEQFF. In DNA, the CDR3 is TGTGCCAGCAGGGGGGGACAGGGGGCCAGCTCCTACAATGAGCAGTTCTTC.

In its sample, this clonotype was seen many times. V gene TRBV29-1 combines with J gene TRBJ2-7; TRBD1 aligns across 9 bases. The length of the CDR3 is 12 residues. CDR1 is SQVTM, CDR2 ANQGSEA, per germline. Unmatched junction bases numbered 4, after V lost 7 bases and J lost 3 bases. CDR3 residues: CSGRGQGYEQYF. In DNA form, the CDR3 reads TGCAGCGGTAGGGGACAGGGCTACGAGCAGTACTTC.

J is TRBJ2-7 and V is TRBV6-5, with D perhaps matching TRBD1 (7 bases). V lost 4 bases to trimming and J lost 6 bases, with 19 bases between them. This CDR3 region has 15 residues. Germline V lookup: CDR1 MNHEY, CDR2 SVGAGI. The CDR3 reads CASSLGGTAHGEQYF. CDR3 in DNA: TGTGCCAGCAGTTTAGGGGGGACAGCTCATGGCGAGCAGTACTTC.

As concerns this clonotype: A read error is the likely source, as a far larger clone sits one nucleotide away. The V gene is TRBV10-2, the J gene TRBJ2-1, with TRBD2 matching 8 bases. Trimming at V came to 2 bases and at J to 10 bases, leaving 4 bases not matched to a gene. CDR3 length: 13 amino acids. In germline, CDR1 is WSHSY, CDR2 SAAADI. The CDR3 region is CASSEKRGYEQFF. In nucleotides, the CDR3 is TGCGCCAGCAGTGAGAAGCGGGGGTACGAGCAGTTCTTC.

This clonotype was observed many times. This chain joins TRBV18 and TRBJ1-1, with D uncertain. Trimming shortened V by 6 bases and J by 2 bases, and 10 bases separated the two germline ends. Germline loops: CDR1 KGHSH, CDR2 LQKENI. The CDR3 extends over 13 amino acids. The CDR3 reads CASSLNSNTEAFF. The CDR3 coding sequence is TGTGCCAGCTCCTTGAACAGCAACACTGAAGCTTTCTTT.

In its sample, this clonotype was seen many times. The chain uses TRBV6-6 and TRBJ2-7, with D possibly being TRBD2 (5 bases). Per the germline V gene, CDR1 is MNHNY and CDR2 is SVGAGI (reference sequence). The CDR3 runs to 15 residues. Trimming cost V 6 bases and J 3 bases, with 18 bases left between them. The CDR3 coding sequence is TGTGCCAGCAGCCAAGGTGGACTCGGCGACTACGAGCAGTACTTC. Its protein product is CASSQGGLGDYEQYF.

Regarding this clonotype: A far larger clone is one base from this, pointing to a likely read error. The CDR3: CATSAVDRVSYNEQYF. The CDR3 DNA reads TGTGCCACCAGTGCCGTGGACAGGGTCTCCTACAATGAGCAGTACTTC. The V gene is TRBV24-1, the J gene TRBJ2-5; 8 bases agree with TRBD1. This CDR3 is built from 16 residues. The ends lost 5 bases at V and 11 bases at J; junction bases unmatched: 18. Germline CDR1 KGHDR, CDR2 SFDVKD.

The J gene is TRBJ2-7, the V gene TRBV23-1; perhaps TRBD2 as D (5 bases). TRBV23-1 carries the ORF label, with uncertain function. Trimming left V 0 bases short and J 1 base short, with 13 bases between. This CDR3 is built from 16 residues. CDR3: CASSQSSHGLSYEQYF. DNA for the CDR3: TGCGCCAGCAGTCAATCTAGTCACGGACTGTCCTACGAGCAGTACTTC.

Many counts were recorded for this clonotype. CDR3 in amino acids: CASSKGGLAGITGELFF. In DNA, the CDR3 is TGTGCCAGCAGCAAAGGGGGTCTAGCGGGTATCACCGGGGAGCTGTTTTTT. The chain has TRBV13 and TRBJ2-2; 8 bases agree with TRBD2. Germline trimming cut 5 bases from V and 4 bases from J; bases unmatched to any gene: 12. Germline assignment: CDR1 PRHDT and CDR2 FYEKMQ (reference sequence). The CDR3 is made up of 17 amino acids.

The table lists this clonotype with many counts. V gene TRBV11-2 combines with J gene TRBJ1-1; TRBD1 is a possible D gene (6 bases). Germline V gene lookup returns CDR1 SGHAT and CDR2 FQNNGV. The CDR3 spans 13 residues. V dropped 5 bases and J dropped 8 bases, with 15 bases sitting between them. CDR3 nucleotides: TGTGCCAGCAGCACTGAGGGCAGGGGAGAAGCTTTCTTT. Translating it yields CASSTEGRGEAFF.

Comment on this clonotype: Mismatch with germline at one junction end may stem from a read error. The chain links TRBV10-2 to TRBJ2-7; 11 positions match TRBD2. This CDR3 contains 18 residues. Germline loops: CDR1 WSHSY, CDR2 SAAADI. The CDR3, as DNA: TGCGCCAGCAGTGAGTCCGGTCCTGGGACTAGCGGCATAGAATCAGTTAACTTC. It translates to CASSESGPGTSGIESVNF.

At least ten counts were recorded for this clonotype. V gene TRBV28 combines with J gene TRBJ1-2, with TRBD1 matching over 9 bases. This CDR3 has 15 amino acids. Trimming at V came to 2 bases and at J to 7 bases, leaving 8 bases not matched to a gene. In germline, CDR1 is MDHEN, CDR2 SYDVKM. CDR3 in amino acids: CASSLAGTGHSGYTF. DNA of the CDR3: TGTGCCAGCAGTTTAGCCGGGACAGGGCACTCTGGCTACACCTTC.

The CDR3 spells CATRESSYNEQFF. The CDR3, as DNA: TGTGCTACTCGGGAATCCTCCTACAATGAGCAGTTCTTC. V gene TRBV6-2 or TRBV6-3 combines with J gene TRBJ2-1; a weak D match, TRBD2 (5 bases). CDR3 length: 13 residues. Germline CDR1 is MNHEY and CDR2 is SVGEGT.

The table lists this clonotype with many counts. This chain links TRBV7-2 with TRBJ2-1, with D unclear. Germline CDR1 is SGHTA and CDR2 is FQGNSA. The CDR3 sequence is 17 residues long. Between the trimmed V and J ends, which lost 5 bases and 0 bases, there was a span of 17 bases. As DNA, the CDR3 is TGTGCCAGCAGCCTACGGCCTTCTGGTAGCTCCTACAATGAGCAGTTCTTC. It specifies CASSLRPSGSSYNEQFF. Full variable domain (remainder filled in from reference TRBV7-2 and TRBJ2-1): GAGVSQSPSNKVTEKGKDVELRCDPISGHTALYWYRQSLGQGLEFLIYFQGNSAPDKSGLPSDRFSAERTGGSVSTLTIQRTQQEDSAVYLCASSLRPSGSSYNEQFFGPGTRLTVL.

In this sample, this clonotype turned up many times. This chain connects TRBV29-1 to TRBJ1-2; 10 nucleotides line up with TRBD1. The V segment lost 5 bases and the J segment 8 bases; nucleotides outside the gene matches: 11. Germline V lookup: CDR1 SQVTM, CDR2 ANQGSEA. CDR3 size: 14 residues. CDR3 DNA sequence: TGCAGCGTTTTTCCGGGACAGGGGAATAAAGGCTACACCTTC. Residues: CSVFPGQGNKGYTF.

This clonotype was seen many times. The CDR3 region is CSARDPRGARVDADTQYF. For the CDR3, the DNA is TGCAGTGCTAGAGATCCCCGAGGGGCCCGGGTTGATGCGGATACGCAGTATTTT. The chain is built from TRBV20-1 and TRBJ2-3; D is perhaps TRBD1 or TRBD2 (5 bases each). The V end was cut by 0 bases, the J end by 6 bases, with 25 bases between. Germline V gives CDR1 DFQATT, CDR2 SNEGSKA (reference sequence). CDR3 size: 18 residues.

The table lists this clonotype with many counts. This chain connects TRBV7-2 to TRBJ2-2, with D possibly being TRBD2 (6 bases). This CDR3 has 15 residues. Germline V gene sequence: CDR1 SGHTA, CDR2 FQGNSA. Trimming left V 5 bases short and J 4 bases short, with 14 bases between. The CDR3 bases are TGTGCCAGCAGCCGGGCGGGGTTTGGCACCGGGGAGCTGTTTTTT. The encoded protein is CASSRAGFGTGELFF.